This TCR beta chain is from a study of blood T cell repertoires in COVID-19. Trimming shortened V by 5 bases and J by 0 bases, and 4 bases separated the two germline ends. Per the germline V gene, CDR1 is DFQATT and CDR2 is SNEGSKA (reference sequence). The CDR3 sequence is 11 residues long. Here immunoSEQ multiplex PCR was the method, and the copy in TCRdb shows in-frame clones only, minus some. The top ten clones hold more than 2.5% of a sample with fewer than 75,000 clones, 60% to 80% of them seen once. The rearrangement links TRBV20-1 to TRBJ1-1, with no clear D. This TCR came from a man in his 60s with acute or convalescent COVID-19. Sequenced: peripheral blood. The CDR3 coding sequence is TGCAGTGCTTCAATGAACACTGAAGCTTTCTTT. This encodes CSASMNTEAFF.